This entry lists 32 T cell receptor beta chains sequenced from one sample in a study of vaccination and CD4 T cells after COVID-19. Their recognized antigens are unknown. Noted treatment: approximately nine-day PBMC culture with coronavirus spike peptide pools or control peptides (ViraFEST assay). Cultured CD4+ T-cell DNA underwent Oncomine TCR Beta short-read sequencing. TCRdb processed the PCR reads anew with MiXCR; each CDR3 protein has one entry. The sample contains about 11,000 distinct CDR3 sequences, 64% of which appear only once. Sequencing used CD4+ T cells from blood, cultured in vitro. These receptors all come from a human donor who had recovered from COVID-19.

The V call is TRBV28, the J call TRBJ1-2; 8 bases are shared with TRBD1. This CDR3 has 17 residues. Looked up from germline, CDR1 is MDHEN and CDR2 is SYDVKM. V shed 5 bases and J 1 base; nucleotides not matched to a gene: 12. The CDR3 sequence is CASSPYSQGVGNYGYTF. The CDR3 nucleotides are TGTGCCAGCAGTCCGTATTCACAGGGGGTTGGTAACTATGGCTACACCTTC.

CDR3 loop: CASSKVFPGQPQHF. CDR3 in DNA: TGTGCCAGCAGCAAAGTGTTCCCCGGTCAGCCCCAGCATTTT. This sequence joins TRBV21-1 and TRBJ1-5; TRBD1 is taken as the D call from the table, unchecked against the DNA. TRBV21-1 is a pseudogene locus. The CDR3 consists of 14 residues.

The chain combines TRBV12-3 or TRBV12-4 with TRBJ1-5; possibly TRBD1 for D (6 bases). The CDR3 covers 13 residues. Trimming took 6 bases from V and 9 from J, leaving 15 bases between them. CDR3 amino acids: CASRRGAERPQHF. The CDR3 nucleotides read TGTGCCAGCAGGCGGGGGGCCGAGCGGCCCCAGCATTTT.

V gene TRBV30 combines with J gene TRBJ1-2, with D possibly TRBD1 on 5 matching bases. This CDR3 has 12 residues. With 7 bases removed from V and 2 bases from J, the gap between germline ends came to 11 bases. CDR1 is GTSNPN and CDR2 is SVGIG in the germline V gene (reference sequence). In nucleotides, the CDR3 is TGTGCCTCCACCAGGGTCAACTATGGCTACACCTTC. Amino acid sequence: CASTRVNYGYTF.

This clonotype was detected a few times. The chain carries TRBV20-1 and TRBJ2-1; 8 nucleotides match TRBD2. The CDR3 is made up of 14 amino acids. The V segment lost 5 bases and the J segment 5 bases; nucleotides outside the gene matches: 8. The germline CDR1 and CDR2 sequences are DFQATT and SNEGSKA (reference sequence). CDR3 bases: TGCAGTGCTTCACGAGCGGGGGAAAACAATGAGCAGTTCTTC. The encoded protein is CSASRAGENNEQFF.

The rearrangement uses TRBV11-3 and TRBJ1-1; D remains ambiguous. The CDR3 covers 13 residues. Germline V gene lookup returns CDR1 SGHNT and CDR2 YENEEA. Between the trimmed V and J ends, which lost 6 bases and 4 bases, there was a span of 12 bases. CDR3 in DNA: TGTGCCAGCAGGAGAAGTCTAGGCACTGAAGCTTTCTTT. Translating gives CASRRSLGTEAFF.

This clonotype was seen a handful of times. This rearrangement joins TRBV11-3 to TRBJ2-1; the D is unclear. Trimming removed 5 bases from V and 0 bases from J, with 11 bases in between. The germline CDR1 and CDR2 sequences are SGHNT and YENEEA. The CDR3 runs 15 residues. The CDR3 loop is CASSRTAYSYNEQFF. The CDR3 nucleotides read TGTGCCAGCAGCCGAACTGCTTACTCCTACAATGAGCAGTTCTTC.

This clonotype showed up just a few times. The genes are TRBV5-4 and TRBJ1-1; 7 positions match TRBD1. In germline, CDR1 is SGHNT, CDR2 YYREEE (reference sequence). V lost 0 bases, J lost 6 bases, and 5 bases stayed unmatched. This CDR3 contains 14 residues. The CDR3 DNA reads TGTGCCAGCAGCTTGGTGACAGGGACCGCTGAAGCTTTCTTT. This gives the protein CASSLVTGTAEAFF.

In DNA form, the CDR3 reads TGTGCCACCGGGGTAGCAGTTAACTATGGCTACACCTTC. This translates into CATGVAVNYGYTF. This chain joins TRBV10-3 and TRBJ1-2; D gene unclear. The CDR3 runs 13 residues. The germline V gene encodes CDR1 ENHRY and CDR2 SYGVKD. V shed 10 bases and J shed 1 base, with 13 bases lying between them.

This clonotype is termed medium-sized. The V call is TRBV6-1, the J call TRBJ2-5; D is uncertain. Between the trimmed V and J ends, which lost 5 bases and 2 bases, there was a span of 12 bases. The germline V gene encodes CDR1 MNHNS and CDR2 SASEGT. The CDR3 is 14 residues long. The CDR3 DNA reads as TGTGCCAGCAGTCGTGTTCGAAATCAAGAGACCCAGTACTTC. As protein: CASSRVRNQETQYF.

This clonotype has only one observation. The V and J genes are TRBV24-1 and TRBJ2-4; 7 bases line up with TRBD1. CDR1 KGHDR and CDR2 SFDVKD come from the germline V gene. V was pared by 3 bases and J by 1 base, with 5 bases of the junction left unmatched. CDR3 length: 16 amino acids. The CDR3 is CATSDGIGGAKNIQYF. Written as DNA, the CDR3 is TGTGCCACCAGTGATGGGATAGGGGGCGCCAAAAACATTCAGTACTTC.

This clonotype has more than one count but fewer than ten. V is TRBV7-8 and J is TRBJ2-5; D might be TRBD2 (5 bases). The CDR3 has 16 residues. The germline CDR1 and CDR2 sequences are SGHVS and FQNEAQ. V was pared by 3 bases and J by 2 bases, with 16 bases between. CDR3 in DNA: TGTGCCAGCAGCTTCCGGCGGGTCCCTGGTCAAGAGACCCAGTACTTC. Amino acids: CASSFRRVPGQETQYF.

V is TRBV7-8 and J is TRBJ1-5, with 8 positions matching TRBD1. The ends lost 0 bases at V and 7 bases at J; junction bases unmatched: 8. CDR1 is SGHVS and CDR2 is FQNEAQ in the germline V gene. The CDR3 covers 16 residues. The CDR3 loop is CASSLAGQGRSQPQHF. For the CDR3, the DNA is TGTGCCAGCAGCTTAGCCGGACAGGGCAGAAGCCAGCCCCAGCATTTT.

J is TRBJ2-6 and V is TRBV20-1; 8 bases are shared with TRBD2. V shed 4 bases and J 1 base; nucleotides not matched to a gene: 3. The CDR3 runs 15 residues. Looked up from germline, CDR1 is DFQATT and CDR2 is SNEGSKA (reference sequence). The CDR3 protein is CSATGRGSGANVLTF. In nucleotides, the CDR3 is TGCAGTGCTACCGGGAGGGGGTCTGGGGCCAACGTCCTGACTTTC.

The J gene is TRBJ2-7, the V gene TRBV20-1; the D is unclear. Deletions cut 2 bases from V and 4 bases from J, with 6 bases between. The CDR3 spans 11 residues. CDR1 and CDR2 from the germline V gene are DFQATT and SNEGSKA (reference sequence). CDR3 sequence reads: CSARYGYEQYF. DNA for the CDR3: TGCAGTGCTAGATACGGATACGAGCAGTACTTC.

The chain has TRBV20-1 and TRBJ1-5; D is uncertain. Trimming pared 5 bases from V and 1 base from J, leaving 15 bases between. CDR3 size: 15 residues. Per germline, CDR1 DFQATT and CDR2 SNEGSKA (reference sequence). In nucleotides, the CDR3 is TGCAGTGCTGTTAGCCCGGGAGGCAGCAATCAGCCCCAGCATTTT. Amino acids: CSAVSPGGSNQPQHF.

This chain connects TRBV6-2 or TRBV6-3 to TRBJ1-2; D gene ambiguous. Germline V gives CDR1 MNHEY, CDR2 SVGEGT. The CDR3 consists of 16 residues. Trimming removed 7 bases from V and 4 bases from J, with 22 bases in between. The CDR3 is CASTALRPQVVYGYTF. The DNA for the CDR3 is TGTGCCAGCACTGCCCTGAGGCCCCAAGTGGTCTATGGCTACACCTTC.

This rearrangement joins TRBV20-1 to TRBJ2-3; 13 bases align to TRBD2. The germline gives CDR1 DFQATT, CDR2 SNEGSKA (reference sequence). V shed 0 bases and J 0 bases; nucleotides not matched to a gene: 6. The CDR3 loop spans 18 amino acids. CDR3 sequence reads: CSARERGTSGTSTDTQYF. The CDR3 DNA is TGCAGTGCTAGAGAAAGGGGGACTAGCGGGACCAGCACAGATACGCAGTATTTT.

This chain connects TRBV30 to TRBJ2-5; D perhaps matches TRBD1 (5 bases). The CDR3 runs to 12 residues. The germline CDR1 and CDR2 sequences are GTSNPN and SVGIG (reference sequence). V lost 1 base and J 5 bases, leaving 8 bases between the germline ends. Here the CDR3 reads CAWSGTSETQYF. The CDR3 coding sequence is TGTGCCTGGAGTGGGACATCTGAGACCCAGTACTTC.

The V and J genes are TRBV20-1 and TRBJ1-1, with D possibly being TRBD1 (6 bases). V lost 0 bases and J lost 3, with 14 bases in between. CDR3 length: 15 residues. Germline assignment: CDR1 DFQATT and CDR2 SNEGSKA (reference sequence). The CDR3 nucleotides read TGCAGTGCTAGAGACTCCACAAGGGGGGACACTGAAGCTTTCTTT. Translation: CSARDSTRGDTEAFF.

The V call is TRBV24-1, the J call TRBJ1-1; 9 bases align to TRBD1. CDR3 length equals 14 residues. Germline CDR1 KGHDR, CDR2 SFDVKD. Trimming cost V 2 bases and J 7 bases; bases outside gene matches: 4. CDR3 region: CATSDYGQGIEAFF. In nucleotides, the CDR3 is TGTGCCACCAGTGATTACGGACAGGGGATTGAAGCTTTCTTT.

The table lists this clonotype with a count of one. The chain couples TRBV19 to TRBJ2-7; the D call may be TRBD1 or TRBD2 (5 bases each). This CDR3 spans 13 amino acids. V was shortened by 0 bases and J by 6 bases, with 9 bases between the two germline ends. Germline CDR1 reads LNHDA; CDR2 reads SQIVND (reference sequence). This chain's CDR3 is CASSIDGTGEQYF. CDR3 DNA sequence: TGTGCCAGTAGTATAGACGGGACGGGCGAGCAGTACTTC.

The chain carries TRBV20-1 and TRBJ2-5; D may be TRBD2 (6 bases). CDR1 and CDR2 from the germline V gene are DFQATT and SNEGSKA (reference sequence). V gave up 0 bases and J gave up 5 bases, with 19 bases separating them. CDR3 length: 16 residues. The CDR3 region is CSARDFGGRPPETQYF. In DNA form, the CDR3 reads TGCAGTGCTAGAGACTTCGGGGGACGGCCTCCGGAGACCCAGTACTTC.

The rearrangement joins TRBV7-9 to TRBJ1-1; D remains ambiguous. The CDR3 extends over 15 amino acids. Trimming pared 1 base from V and 0 bases from J, leaving 9 bases between. The germline gives CDR1 SEHNR, CDR2 FQNEAQ (reference sequence). The CDR3 DNA is TGTGCCAGCAGCTTAGACGGTAGCCTGAACACTGAAGCTTTCTTT. This sequence encodes CASSLDGSLNTEAFF.

V is TRBV18 and J is TRBJ2-7, with TRBD1 identical over 8 bases. Losses at the gene ends were 4 bases for V and 2 bases for J; bases not matched to a gene: 1. CDR1 KGHSH and CDR2 LQKENI come from the germline V gene. CDR3 size: 13 residues. The CDR3 reads CASSQGQAYEQYF. The CDR3 DNA sequence: TGTGCCAGCTCACAGGGACAGGCCTACGAGCAGTACTTC. Variable domain in full (rest from reference TRBV18 and TRBJ2-7): NAGVMQNPRHLVRRRGQEARLRCSPMKGHSHVYWYRQLPEEGLKFMVYLQKENIIDESGMPKERFSAEFPKEGPSILRIQQVVRGDSAAYFCASSQGQAYEQYFGPGTRLTVT.

The rearrangement uses TRBV7-2 and TRBJ2-3; the D gene could be TRBD1 or TRBD2 (5 bases each). CDR1 is SGHTA and CDR2 is FQGNSA in the germline V gene. There are 14 residues in the CDR3. Trimming removed 8 bases from V and 2 bases from J, with 14 bases in between. The CDR3, as DNA: TGTGCCAGCTCAACAGAGGGGTTCACAGATACGCAGTATTTT. Protein sequence: CASSTEGFTDTQYF. The whole variable domain, filled in from reference TRBV7-2 and TRBJ2-3, reads GAGVSQSPSNKVTEKGKDVELRCDPISGHTALYWYRQSLGQGLEFLIYFQGNSAPDKSGLPSDRFSAERTGGSVSTLTIQRTQQEDSAVYLCASSTEGFTDTQYFGPGTRLTVL.

The chain combines TRBV6-2 or TRBV6-3 with TRBJ2-3, with D possibly matching TRBD1 (6 bases). Trimming removed 6 bases from V and 5 bases from J, with 15 bases in between. This CDR3 is built from 14 residues. Germline V CDR1 and CDR2: MNHEY, SVGEGT. CDR3 bases: TGTGCCAGCAGACCTACAGGGAAAAGAGATACGCAGTATTTT. This sequence encodes CASRPTGKRDTQYF.

This chain connects TRBV7-9 to TRBJ1-3; weak D call: TRBD1 (5 bases). The length of the CDR3 is 12 residues. Deletions cut 10 bases from V and 15 bases from J, with 22 bases between. Germline values: CDR1 SEHNR, CDR2 FQNEAQ (reference sequence). CDR3 bases: TGTGCCACTCAACGGGACGCCACAACGAAATATTTT. Residues: CATQRDATTKYF.

The chain has TRBV27 and TRBJ2-1; D possibly corresponds to TRBD2 (7 bases). Trimming stripped 7 bases from V and 8 bases from J, with 21 bases between. The V gene's germline CDR1 is MNHEY and CDR2 SMNVEV (reference sequence). The length of the CDR3 is 15 residues. The CDR3 reads CASIAGGPGSYEQFF. CDR3 in DNA: TGTGCCAGCATCGCCGGGGGGCCTGGGAGCTATGAGCAGTTCTTC.

The V call is TRBV7-2, the J call TRBJ2-7; the D is unclear. Germline loops: CDR1 SGHTA, CDR2 FQGNSA. V shed 3 bases and J shed 6 bases, with 6 bases lying between them. CDR3 length: 11 amino acids. DNA of the CDR3: TGTGCCAGCAGCTTGGCTCTCGAGCAGTACTTC. This encodes CASSLALEQYF.

This clonotype was counted a single time. The chain carries TRBV9 and TRBJ1-6; tentatively, D is TRBD1 (6 bases). V lost 0 bases, J lost 7 bases, and 11 bases lay in between. Germline assignment: CDR1 SGDLS and CDR2 YYNGEE. This CDR3 is 15 amino acids long. CDR3 loop: CASSVEGGLNSPLHF. The DNA of the CDR3 is TGTGCCAGCAGCGTAGAAGGGGGTCTAAATTCACCCCTCCACTTT.

The V and J genes are TRBV5-1 and TRBJ1-2; D remains unclear. Germline CDR1 and CDR2: SGHRS and YFSETQ. V was clipped by 0 bases and J by 0 bases, with 6 bases between them. CDR3 size: 14 residues. This CDR3 reads CASSLDSSNYGYTF. Written as DNA, the CDR3 is TGCGCCAGCAGCTTGGACTCCTCTAACTATGGCTACACCTTC.